The present T cell receptor beta chain was sequenced within a study of technical replicates of blood from several donors. V shed 3 bases, J shed 7 bases, and the junction held 4 bases outside the gene matches. The germline gives CDR1 SGDLS, CDR2 YYNGEE. CDR3 length: 14 residues. Generated by immunoSEQ multiplex PCR, the TCRdb table keeps only in-frame clones and is missing some. The table records 75,000 to 90,000 clones, 95% of them present only once. This clonotype originated in a human donor in good health. The V gene is TRBV9, the J gene TRBJ1-5; 10 bases are a match to TRBD1. The material sequenced was T cells isolated from PBMCs. Here the CDR3 reads CASSAGTGVQPQHF. In nucleotides, the CDR3 is TGTGCCAGCAGCGCCGGGACAGGGGTCCAGCCCCAGCATTTT.